Below, 23 T cell receptor beta chains from the same sample are listed, as sequenced in a study of CD8 T cells in ankylosing spondylitis. TCRdb used MiXCR to reprocess the 5' RACE reads, holding one entry per CDR3 protein. There are about 260,000 distinct CDR3 sequences in the sample; roughly 25% occur only once, and roughly 0.67% lies in the top ten. Sequenced material: blood, either unsorted or a sorted T cell fraction (not recorded which). Receptors were obtained from a male donor with ankylosing spondylitis or in good health (not recorded which).

The sample holds a few counts of this clonotype. CDR3 residues: CASRTDGWETQYF. CDR3 nucleotides: TGTGCCAGCAGGACGGACGGATGGGAGACCCAGTACTTC. This chain joins TRBV2 and TRBJ2-5, with D hard to call. Trimming shortened V by 6 bases and J by 5 bases, and 13 bases separated the two germline ends. The CDR3 has 13 amino acids. From germline, CDR1 is SNHLY and CDR2 FYNNEI. Looking up the rest from reference TRBV2 and TRBJ2-5 gives the full variable domain: EPEVTQTPSHQVTQMGQEVILRCVPISNHLYFYWYRQILGQKVEFLVSFYNNEISEKSEIFDDQFSVERPDGSNFTLKIRSTKLEDSAMYFCASRTDGWETQYFGPGTRLLVL.

This clonotype was seen repeatedly, ten times or more. V is TRBV5-1 and J is TRBJ1-1, with 8 nucleotides matching TRBD1. The germline gives CDR1 SGHRS, CDR2 YFSETQ. The CDR3 runs to 15 residues. V shed 0 bases and J 7 bases; nucleotides not matched to a gene: 8. CDR3 sequence reads: CASSLGPDRVSEAFF. Written as DNA, the CDR3 is TGCGCCAGCAGCTTGGGGCCGGACAGGGTGAGTGAAGCTTTCTTT.

This clonotype appeared many times. This chain joins TRBV20-1 and TRBJ2-5, with D tentatively TRBD2 (7 bases). Deletions cut 7 bases from V and 1 base from J, with 10 bases between. The CDR3 length is 12 residues. In germline, CDR1 is DFQATT, CDR2 SNEGSKA (reference sequence). The CDR3 nucleotides read TGCAGTGGGGCGGGGGCCCAAGAGACCCAGTACTTC. As protein: CSGAGAQETQYF.

Only a few counts were recorded for this clonotype. The V call is TRBV12-3 or TRBV12-4, the J call TRBJ2-1; D is undetermined. The CDR3 consists of 13 residues. Trimming took off 5 bases at V and 10 bases at J, with 15 bases between the two ends. The CDR3 sequence: CASSPRTVLEQFF. The DNA for the CDR3 is TGTGCCAGCAGTCCAAGGACCGTTCTAGAGCAGTTCTTC.

This clonotype was detected only a few times. V gene TRBV18 combines with J gene TRBJ1-3; D unresolved. Trimming removed 1 base from V and 4 bases from J, with 8 bases in between. CDR3 size: 14 residues. CDR1 is KGHSH, CDR2 LQKENI, per germline. The CDR3 loop reads CASSPQGTGNTIYF. The CDR3 DNA sequence: TGTGCCAGCTCACCACAGGGTACCGGAAACACCATATATTTT.

This clonotype was found a few times. The genes are TRBV4-1 and TRBJ2-6; D uncertain. This CDR3 comprises 12 residues. The germline CDR1 and CDR2 sequences are MGHRA and YSYEKL. Trimming took 1 base from V and 10 from J, leaving 5 bases between them. CDR3: CASSQVGNVLTF. In DNA, the CDR3 is TGCGCCAGCAGCCAAGTTGGGAACGTCCTGACTTTC.

CDR3 in DNA: TGTGCCACCAGCAGAGATACGAGCACTGAAGCTTTCTTT. Translating gives CATSRDTSTEAFF. V is TRBV15 and J is TRBJ1-1; D not certain. Looked up from germline, CDR1 is LNHNV and CDR2 is YYDKDF (reference sequence). CDR3 size: 13 residues. V was shortened by 0 bases and J by 4 bases, with 6 bases between the two germline ends.

There are many counts of this clonotype. The chain uses TRBV20-1 and TRBJ2-1, with D possibly TRBD1 on 6 matching bases. The CDR3 has 20 residues. V was clipped by 5 bases and J by 0 bases, with 29 bases between them. Germline V gene sequence: CDR1 DFQATT, CDR2 SNEGSKA (reference sequence). The CDR3 bases are TGCAGTGCTCTCACCAGGACAAGGAGGAAGGAGGACAGCTCCTACAATGAGCAGTTCTTC. The encoded protein is CSALTRTRRKEDSSYNEQFF.

At least ten counts were recorded for this clonotype. The chain combines TRBV11-2 with TRBJ2-1; 9 bases match TRBD2. Germline trimming cut 1 base from V and 3 bases from J; bases unmatched to any gene: 7. CDR3 length: 17 amino acids. Germline CDR1 SGHAT, CDR2 FQNNGV. CDR3 protein: CASSLGWRGGLYNEQFF. The CDR3 region has the DNA TGTGCCAGCAGCTTAGGGTGGCGGGGGGGCCTCTACAATGAGCAGTTCTTC.

The chain couples TRBV18 to TRBJ2-1; perhaps TRBD2 as D (5 bases). The CDR3 covers 12 residues. Germline assignment: CDR1 KGHSH and CDR2 LQKENI. Trimming left V 0 bases short and J 9 bases short, with 6 bases between. The CDR3, as DNA: TGTGCCAGCTCACCACCTGAGGGTGAGCAGTTCTTC. It translates to CASSPPEGEQFF.

This clonotype came up many times. The chain employs TRBV20-1 and TRBJ2-7, with D hard to call. Germline-derived CDR1 and CDR2 are DFQATT and SNEGSKA (reference sequence). The germline V and J ends were trimmed by 4 bases and 0 bases, with 7 bases remaining between them. The length of the CDR3 is 12 residues. CDR3 region: CSATWNSYEQYF. The DNA for the CDR3 is TGCAGTGCTACCTGGAACTCCTACGAGCAGTACTTC.

The table lists this clonotype with a few counts. This chain uses TRBV12-3 or TRBV12-4 with TRBJ2-7; D remains unclear. V was shortened by 7 bases and J by 3 bases, with 10 bases between the two germline ends. CDR3 length: 12 residues. CDR3 coding DNA: TGTGCCAGCAAAAGGGATTACTACGAGCAGTACTTC. Translation: CASKRDYYEQYF.

The genes are TRBV24-1 and TRBJ2-6, with 8 bases that match TRBD1. The germline V gene has CDR1 KGHDR and CDR2 SFDVKD. V was clipped by 4 bases and J by 2 bases; unmatched bases: 6. The CDR3 sequence is 17 residues long. The CDR3 DNA sequence: TGTGCCACCAGTGAACCGGGACAGGTCACTGGGGCCAACGTCCTGACTTTC. Its protein is CATSEPGQVTGANVLTF.

This clonotype was found a few times. The chain couples TRBV23-1 to TRBJ2-7; D unresolved. TRBV23-1 counts as an open reading frame of uncertain function. The CDR3 is made up of 17 amino acids. V shed 1 base and J shed 0 bases, with 16 bases lying between them. The DNA for the CDR3 is TGCGCCAGCAGTCAATTCCCCGGTAGGACGGTCTCCTACGAGCAGTACTTC. It encodes CASSQFPGRTVSYEQYF.

In this sample, this clonotype turned up a few times. V and J are TRBV12-3 or TRBV12-4 and TRBJ1-2; 9 bases line up with TRBD1. Trimming removed 5 bases from V and 7 bases from J; junction bases left unmatched: 8. CDR3 length equals 14 residues. For the CDR3, the DNA is TGTGCCAGCAGTCAGGGGACAGGGAGAGCTGGCTACACCTTC. Amino acids: CASSQGTGRAGYTF.

This clonotype was seen a handful of times. V and J are TRBV20-1 and TRBJ1-1, with D perhaps matching TRBD1 (6 bases). The V and J ends lost 5 bases and 2 bases respectively, with 15 bases between them. Germline V CDR1 and CDR2: DFQATT, SNEGSKA (reference sequence). The length of the CDR3 is 14 residues. CDR3 nucleotides: TGCAGTGCTGATGGGGGGCAGACAAACACTGAAGCTTTCTTT. Its protein product is CSADGGQTNTEAFF.

This clonotype has a count of ten or more. V usage is TRBV6-5 and J usage is TRBJ1-5, with D possibly being TRBD1 (5 bases). The CDR3 length is 12 residues. Germline CDR1 reads MNHEY; CDR2 reads SVGAGI. V lost 6 bases, J lost 4 bases, and 7 bases lay in between. The CDR3 nucleotides are TGTGCCAGCAGGAAGGGGAATCAGCCCCAGCATTTT. This translates into CASRKGNQPQHF.

This clonotype was counted a single time. This clone may be a read error of a much larger clone one base away. The rearrangement uses TRBV12-3 or TRBV12-4 and TRBJ1-6; TRBD1 might be the D (5 bases). V dropped 5 bases and J dropped 11 bases, with 19 bases sitting between them. The length of the CDR3 is 15 residues. Written as DNA, the CDR3 is TGTGCCAGCAGTCCCGCCGGGACGGGAATTGCACCCCTCCACTTT. It codes for CASSPAGTGIAPLHF.

The rearrangement links TRBV24-1 to TRBJ1-2; D is unresolved. Trimming took off 5 bases at V and 4 bases at J, with 13 bases between the two ends. The CDR3 runs 14 residues. Germline V gene lookup returns CDR1 KGHDR and CDR2 SFDVKD. The CDR3 bases are TGTGCCACCAGTGGCAGAGGCTTCGGCTATGGCTACACCTTC. It is translated as CATSGRGFGYGYTF.

This chain uses TRBV5-1 with TRBJ2-1; no definite D call. The CDR3 is 15 amino acids. Germline V gene sequence: CDR1 SGHRS, CDR2 YFSETQ. Trimming left V 2 bases short and J 0 bases short, with 9 bases between. The CDR3 region is CASSLGVSSYNEQFF. The CDR3 DNA sequence: TGCGCCAGCAGCTTAGGAGTGAGCTCCTACAATGAGCAGTTCTTC. Filled out from reference TRBV5-1 and TRBJ2-1, the complete variable domain reads KAGVTQTPRYLIKTRGQQVTLSCSPISGHRSVSWYQQTPGQGLQFLFEYFSETQRNKGNFPGRFSGRQFSNSRSEMNVSTLELGDSALYLCASSLGVSSYNEQFFGPGTRLTVL.

This clonotype was counted at least ten times. The chain employs TRBV12-3 or TRBV12-4 and TRBJ2-7; 10 nucleotides agree with TRBD1. The CDR3 contains 15 residues. V lost 3 bases to trimming and J lost 3 bases; unmatched junction nucleotides: 5. CDR3 region: CASSFDRGRLYEQYF. CDR3 coding DNA: TGTGCCAGCAGTTTCGACAGGGGGCGCCTCTACGAGCAGTACTTC.

V is TRBV10-3 and J is TRBJ2-7, with D perhaps TRBD1 or TRBD2 (5 bases each). Between the trimmed V and J ends, which lost 3 bases and 5 bases, there was a span of 11 bases. The CDR3 runs to 13 residues. CDR1 is ENHRY, CDR2 SYGVKD, per germline. The CDR3 sequence is CAISDAGSHEQYF. DNA for the CDR3: TGTGCCATCAGTGATGCAGGGAGCCACGAGCAGTACTTC.

V is TRBV6-5 and J is TRBJ2-6, with D unresolved. Between the trimmed V and J ends, which lost 8 bases and 0 bases, there was a span of 8 bases. The CDR3 totals 14 residues. Germline V CDR1 and CDR2: MNHEY, SVGAGI. The CDR3 loop is CASVFDSGANVLTF. As DNA, the CDR3 is TGTGCCAGCGTTTTCGACTCTGGGGCCAACGTCCTGACTTTC.